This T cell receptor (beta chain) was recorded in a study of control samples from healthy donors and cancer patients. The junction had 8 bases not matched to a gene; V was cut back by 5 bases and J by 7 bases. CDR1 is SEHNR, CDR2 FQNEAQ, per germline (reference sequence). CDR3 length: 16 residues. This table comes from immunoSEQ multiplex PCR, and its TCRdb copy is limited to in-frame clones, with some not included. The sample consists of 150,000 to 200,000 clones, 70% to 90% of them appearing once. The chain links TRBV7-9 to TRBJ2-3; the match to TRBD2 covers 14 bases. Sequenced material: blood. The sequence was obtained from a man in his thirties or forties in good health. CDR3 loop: CASSPGTSGGLHTQYF. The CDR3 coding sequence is TGTGCCAGCAGCCCAGGGACTAGCGGGGGCCTCCATACGCAGTATTTT.